This TCR beta chain was recovered during a study of T cell repertoires in cytomegalovirus infection. Study overall: CMV infection and matching HLA type were both indicated by public TCR beta signatures. Study-wide points: Cumulative frequency of public TCR beta families picked out carriers of CMV plus the relevant HLA. Ex vivo responses were dominated by HLA-C-restricted CMV-specific TCR beta clonotypes.

Many counts were recorded for this clonotype. Its antigen is not known. MiXCR, applied by TCRdb to the reads, yields one record per CDR3 protein. The sample shows under 350,000 distinct CDR3 sequences, more than 8% of them seen only once. There are 13 residues in the CDR3. Germline V lookup: CDR1 SGHTA, CDR2 FQGNSA. Deletions cut 6 bases from V and 2 bases from J, with 11 bases between. The receptor was isolated from a human donor in good health (CMV status not recorded). Some clones in this sample may be carry-over from other donors' samples. Sequencing was performed on PBMCs. This chain joins TRBV7-2 and TRBJ2-7; tentatively, D is TRBD1 (6 bases). CDR3 region: CASSLTGAYEQYF. CDR3 DNA: TGTGCCAGCAGTCTGACAGGAGCCTACGAGCAGTACTTC.